The entry that follows covers one T cell receptor (beta chain) sequence. The antigen is undetermined. The CDR3 has 17 residues. The germline CDR1 and CDR2 sequences are MNHNS and SASEGT. V shed 6 bases, J shed 2 bases, and the junction held 9 bases outside the gene matches. Per the authors' pipeline: The authors used CDR3 differences across clinicopathological groups to build a distant-metastasis classifier for papillary thyroid cancer. Through MiXCR, TCRdb re-clonotyped the PCR reads. These V and J calls originate from TCRdb's pipeline instead of the authors' own analysis. Of 89,000 or so clones in the sample, over 8.5% were seen once. Each patient came to thyroid surgery without any prior treatment (of any kind). This entry belongs to a study of metastatic and nonmetastatic thyroid tumors. Study summary: Repertoire data that came from the blood and tumor or nodule tissue of malignant and benign thyroid patients were compared. Regarding the study as a whole: Versus benign nodules, malignant thyroid tumors reportedly had significantly higher TCR beta diversity, in blood and tumor.

The sample consisted of blood. This chain links TRBV6-1 with TRBJ2-5; TRBD2 matches 13 bases. This sequence was found in a female donor with papillary thyroid cancer or a benign thyroid nodule (not recorded which). Some clones in this sample may be carry-over from other donors' samples. CDR3 nucleotides: TGTGCCAGCAGCCCACCGGGACTAGCGGGGAAACAAGAGACCCAGTACTTC. Amino acid sequence: CASSPPGLAGKQETQYF.